The rows below give T cell receptor beta chains drawn from one sample of a study of blood T cell repertoires in COVID-19. Repertoires were generated with immunoSEQ multiplex PCR, while TCRdb's copy carries only in-frame clones and drops some. The sample shows more than 100,000 clones, just over 85% of them seen only once. The specimen sequenced was peripheral blood. All receptors derive from a man aged 35 to 55 with acute or convalescent COVID-19. Both conserved end residues are part of each CDR3. Fields, in order: clone size, CDR3 length, D gene, J gene, V gene, CDR3 DNA, CDR3 protein. The D gene is left open where the match is weak. Size is omitted from some rows. Given values are once, few, many or a class for expanded clones.

.,15,.,TRBJ1-3,TRBV20-1,TGCAGTGCTAGTGAGTGGGGGCAATACAGAAACACCATATATTTT,CSASEWGQYRNTIYF
.,14,TRBD1,TRBJ2-5,TRBV30,TGTGCCTGGAGAAGTGGCAGGGGGTATGAGACCCAGTACTTC,CAWRSGRGYETQYF
.,14,TRBD1,TRBJ1-6,TRBV18,TGTGCCAGCTCGCGGACAGGGGCCGATTCACCCCTCCACTTT,CASSRTGADSPLHF
.,14,TRBD1,TRBJ1-2,TRBV10-2,TGCGCCAGCAGTGAGCCTCAGGGGGCTGGGGGCTACACCTTC,CASSEPQGAGGYTF
.,21,.,TRBJ2-3,TRBV24-1,TGTGCCACCAGTCCGAGAGGGCCTAAAACTACTAGTCGTCCTATCACAGATACGCAGTATTTT,CATSPRGPKTTSRPITDTQYF
once,14,.,TRBJ1-2,TRBV6-6,TGTGCCAGCAGTTACTCGCTCGGGAACTATGGCTACACCTTC,CASSYSLGNYGYTF
.,14,.,TRBJ2-1,TRBV12-5,TGTGCTAGTGGTCCCCCCCGAGAGTACAATGAGCAGTTCTTC,CASGPPREYNEQFF
.,15,.,TRBJ1-3,TRBV7-8,TGTGCCAGCAGCTTAGCGCAGGACTCTGGAAACACCATATATTTT,CASSLAQDSGNTIYF
.,16,.,TRBJ2-1,TRBV7-2,TGTGCCAGCAGCTTAGTCGCGACTACCTCCTACAATGAGCAGTTCTTC,CASSLVATTSYNEQFF
.,17,TRBD1,TRBJ1-2,TRBV24-1,TGTGCCACCAGTGATTACGGACAGGGTGCCACCATCTATGGCTACACCTTC,CATSDYGQGATIYGYTF
few,13,.,TRBJ2-7,TRBV14,TGTGCCAGCGGTGGAGGGCGGACCTACGAGCAGTACTTC,CASGGGRTYEQYF
.,16,.,TRBJ1-2,TRBV3-1/TRBV3-2,TGTGCCAGCAGCCAAGTTATTCCCAGGGGCTCGAGGGGCTACACCTTC,CASSQVIPRGSRGYTF
.,14,TRBD1,TRBJ1-5,TRBV2,TGTGCCAGCAGTGGCGACAGGGTAAATCAGCCCCAGCATTTT,CASSGDRVNQPQHF
.,17,TRBD1,TRBJ2-6,TRBV5-1,TGCGCCAGCAGCAAGGGACAGGGGGCGTCTGGGGCCAACGTCCTGACTTTC,CASSKGQGASGANVLTF
.,17,TRBD2,TRBJ2-1,TRBV4-2,TGTGCCAGCAGCCAAGTCTTGGGGGCTAGCGGGGAAGTTGAGCAGTTCTTC,CASSQVLGASGEVEQFF